Included here is one TCR beta chain sequence, with context. TCRdb's table, derived via immunoSEQ multiplex PCR, lists solely in-frame clones and lacks some. The top ten hold about 0.78% of the sample, which has roughly 110,000 clones, just under 95% seen once. These data come from a study of T cell changes during pregnancy in multiple sclerosis. Germline values: CDR1 SGHTA, CDR2 FQGNSA. V trimming: 5 bases; J trimming: 6 bases; junction bases outside the gene matches: 12. The length of the CDR3 is 16 residues. J is TRBJ2-1 and V is TRBV7-2; 8 nucleotides line up with TRBD2. This sample comprised peripheral blood, obtained in the third trimester of pregnancy. This TCR was sampled from a female donor in good health, enrolled as a control in a pregnancy study. CDR3 in amino acids: CASSGSSGGKSNEQFF. CDR3 DNA: TGTGCCAGCAGCGGTTCAAGCGGGGGTAAGAGCAATGAGCAGTTCTTC.